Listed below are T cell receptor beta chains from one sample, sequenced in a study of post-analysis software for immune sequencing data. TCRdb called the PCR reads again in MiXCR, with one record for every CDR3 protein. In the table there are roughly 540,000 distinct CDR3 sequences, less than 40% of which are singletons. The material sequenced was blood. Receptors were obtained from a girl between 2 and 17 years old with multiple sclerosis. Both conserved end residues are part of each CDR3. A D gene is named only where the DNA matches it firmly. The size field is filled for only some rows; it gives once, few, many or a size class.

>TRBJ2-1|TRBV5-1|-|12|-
TGCGCCAGCAGCTATCAGGGTGACGAGCAGTTCTTC
CASSYQGDEQFF
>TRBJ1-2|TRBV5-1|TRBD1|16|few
TGCGCCAGCAGCCCGGGACAGGGGGGTATTGACTATGGCTACACCTTC
CASSPGQGGIDYGYTF
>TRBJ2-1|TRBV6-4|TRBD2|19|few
TGTGCCAGCAGCCGGACTAGCGGGGGGGTGTCGTCCCCCTACAATGAGCAGTTCTTC
CASSRTSGGVSSPYNEQFF
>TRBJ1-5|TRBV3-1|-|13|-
TGTGCCAGCAGCCAAGGTAGGGGGCAGCCCCAGCATTTT
CASSQGRGQPQHF
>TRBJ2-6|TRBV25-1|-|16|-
TGTGCCAGCATCCCGGGACCGGGCTCTGGGGCCAACGTCCTGACTTTC
CASIPGPGSGANVLTF
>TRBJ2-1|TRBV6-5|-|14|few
TGTGCCAGCAGCGACAGCGGCTCCTACAATGAGCAGTTCTTC
CASSDSGSYNEQFF
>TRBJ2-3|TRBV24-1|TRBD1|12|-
TGTGCCACCAGTGAGGGACAGGTCAAGCAGTATTTT
CATSEGQVKQYF
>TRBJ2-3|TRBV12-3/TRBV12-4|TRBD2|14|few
TGTGCCACCCTACGGGAGGGGGGCACAGATACGCAGTATTTT
CATLREGGTDTQYF
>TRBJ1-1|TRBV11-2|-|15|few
TGTGCCAGCAGCTTGAGCCAGGCCATGAACACTGAAGCTTTCTTT
CASSLSQAMNTEAFF
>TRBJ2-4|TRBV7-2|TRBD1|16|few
TGTGCCAGCAGCTTTGGGCCCGAGGGGGCCCTAAACATTCAGTACTTC
CASSFGPEGALNIQYF
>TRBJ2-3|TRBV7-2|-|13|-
TGTGCCAGCAGCCCCCTGGAGCGAATGACGCAGTATTTT
CASSPLERMTQYF
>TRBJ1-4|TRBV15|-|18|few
TGTGCCACCAGCAGAGAGGGAGCAGACGAAGCAACTAATGAAAAACTGTTTTTT
CATSREGADEATNEKLFF
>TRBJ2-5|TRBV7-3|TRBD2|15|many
TGTGCCAGCAGCCTGTTAGCGGGGGTCCAAGAGACCCAGTACTTC
CASSLLAGVQETQYF
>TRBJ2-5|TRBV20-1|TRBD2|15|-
TGCAGTGCTAGAGATCATAAGCGGGGCCAAGAGACCCAGTACTTC
CSARDHKRGQETQYF
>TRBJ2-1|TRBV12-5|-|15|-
TGTGCTAGTGGTTTCGAGGTTAGCTCCTACAATGAGCAGTTCTTC
CASGFEVSSYNEQFF
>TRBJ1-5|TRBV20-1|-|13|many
TGCAGTGCTAGTCAGGGTAGCAATCAGCCCCAGCATTTT
CSASQGSNQPQHF
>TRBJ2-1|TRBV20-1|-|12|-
TGCAGTGCCCAGACCGGGTACAATGAGCAGTTCTTC
CSAQTGYNEQFF
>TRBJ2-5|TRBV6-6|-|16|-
TGTGCCAGCAGTTACTCCCTAGCGAGCAGACGGGAGACCCAGTACTTC
CASSYSLASRRETQYF
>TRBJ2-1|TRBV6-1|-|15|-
TGTGCCAGCGCGCAGGAGTCCAGGCATTACAATGAGCAGTTCTTC
CASAQESRHYNEQFF
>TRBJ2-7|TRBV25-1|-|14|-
TGTGCCAGTGGGACTCCCCTGAGTTACAATGAGCAGTACTTC
CASGTPLSYNEQYF
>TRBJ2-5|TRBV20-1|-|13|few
TGCAGTGCTAGAGGGTATATCACAGAGACCCAGTACTTC
CSARGYITETQYF
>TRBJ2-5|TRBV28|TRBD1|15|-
TGTGCCAGCAGCTACACAGGGGTTGGGCAAGAGACCCAGTACTTC
CASSYTGVGQETQYF
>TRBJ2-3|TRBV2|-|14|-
TGTGCCAGCACTGACGGACTGGGGACAGATACGCAGTATTTT
CASTDGLGTDTQYF
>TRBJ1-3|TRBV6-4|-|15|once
TGTGCCAGCAGAGAGACAGGAAACTCTGGAAACACCATATATTTT
CASRETGNSGNTIYF
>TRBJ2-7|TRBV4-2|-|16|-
TGTGCCAGCAGCCAAGATTTATGGCGGGGAAACTACGAGCAGTACTTC
CASSQDLWRGNYEQYF
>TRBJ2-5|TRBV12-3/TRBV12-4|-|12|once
TGTGCCAGCAAAGGCAGGAGAGAGACCCAGTACTTC
CASKGRRETQYF
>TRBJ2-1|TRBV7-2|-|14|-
TGTGCCAGCAGCTTACCCGCACCTACTAATGAGCAGTTCTTC
CASSLPAPTNEQFF
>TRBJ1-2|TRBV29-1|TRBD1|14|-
TGCAGCGTTGGACCGGGACAGGGGGCGGGTGGCTACACCTTC
CSVGPGQGAGGYTF
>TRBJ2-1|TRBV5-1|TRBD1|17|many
TGCGCCAGCAGCGCGGGACAGGGTTTTAGCTCCTACAATGAGCAGTTCTTC
CASSAGQGFSSYNEQFF
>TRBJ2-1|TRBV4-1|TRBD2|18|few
TGCGCCAGCAGCCAAGAGTTGGGACTAGCTTTCCCCTACAATGAGCAGTTCTTC
CASSQELGLAFPYNEQFF
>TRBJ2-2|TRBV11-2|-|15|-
TGTGCCACCTCAAACTCACAGGTCTGGCCCGGGGAGCTGTTTTTT
CATSNSQVWPGELFF
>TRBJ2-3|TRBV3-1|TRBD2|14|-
TGTGCCAGCAGCCCGGGGGGGCGGGCAGATACGCAGTATTTT
CASSPGGRADTQYF
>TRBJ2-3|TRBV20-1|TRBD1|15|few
TGCAGTGCGCAACTCGGACAGGTCCCTACAGATACGCAGTATTTT
CSAQLGQVPTDTQYF
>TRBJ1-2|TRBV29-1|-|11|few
-
CSVVGRGADTF
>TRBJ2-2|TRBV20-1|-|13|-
TGCAGTGCTAGGAATAGGCCCCCCGGGGAGCTGTTTTTT
CSARNRPPGELFF
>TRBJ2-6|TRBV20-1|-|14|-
TGCAGTGCTAGAGTGGATCCCCGGGCCAACGTCCTGACTTTC
CSARVDPRANVLTF
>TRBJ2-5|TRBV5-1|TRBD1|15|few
TGCGCCAGCAGCTTGGGCGGACAGGAACAAGAGACCCAGTACTTC
CASSLGGQEQETQYF
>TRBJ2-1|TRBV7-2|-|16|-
TGTGCCAGCAGCTTAGGCGGGGTGAGCTCCTACAATGAGCAGTTCTTC
CASSLGGVSSYNEQFF
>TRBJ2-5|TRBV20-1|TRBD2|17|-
TGCAGTGCTAGAGATTGGTCCCTCAGTGCGGGGGAAGAGACCCAGTACTTC
CSARDWSLSAGEETQYF
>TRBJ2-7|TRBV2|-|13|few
TGTGCCAGCAGTGAAAGTGGGAACTACGAGCAGTACTTC
CASSESGNYEQYF
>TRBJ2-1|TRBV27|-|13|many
TGTGCCAGCACCCCCAACTCCTACAATGAGCAGTTCTTC
CASTPNSYNEQFF
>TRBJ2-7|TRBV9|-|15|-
TGTGCCAGCAGCGTAGGAGGGGACGAATATAGCGAGCAGTACTTC
CASSVGGDEYSEQYF
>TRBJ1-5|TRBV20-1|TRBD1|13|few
TGCAGTGCTCAAGGACAGGGACGTCAGCCCCAGCATTTT
CSAQGQGRQPQHF
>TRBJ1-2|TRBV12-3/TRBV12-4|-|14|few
TGTGCCAGCAGCCCCATCGGAGTTTACTATGGCTACACCTTC
CASSPIGVYYGYTF
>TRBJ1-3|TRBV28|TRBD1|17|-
TGTGCCAGCAGTCCGTGGGACAGGCTGAGCTCTGGAAACACCATATATTTT
CASSPWDRLSSGNTIYF
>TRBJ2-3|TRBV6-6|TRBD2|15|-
TGTGCCAGCAGTTACCCGGGACTAGCTGTAGATACGCAGTATTTT
CASSYPGLAVDTQYF